Listed below are T cell receptor beta chains from one sample, sequenced in a study of beta chain features in type 1 diabetes. TCRdb's table, derived via immunoSEQ multiplex PCR, lists solely in-frame clones and lacks some. This sample has about 360,000 clones, with 10% to 15% found just once. Specimen: naive CD4+ T cells from blood. These TCRs come from a man between 18 and 29 years old in good health. Both conserved end residues are part of each CDR3. Each record gives: V gene, J gene, D gene, clone size, CDR3 protein, CDR3 DNA. A D gene is named only where the DNA matches it firmly. The size field is filled for only some rows; it gives once, few, many or a size class.

V gene: TRBV7-2; J gene: TRBJ2-1; D gene: TRBD1; clone size: -; CDR3 protein: CASSLTTGDEQFF; CDR3 DNA: TGTGCCAGCAGCTTAACGACAGGGGATGAGCAGTTCTTC
V gene: TRBV5-4; J gene: TRBJ2-1; D gene: TRBD2; clone size: few; CDR3 protein: CASSPTSGSYEQFF; CDR3 DNA: TGTGCCAGCAGCCCGACTAGCGGGAGTTATGAGCAGTTCTTC
V gene: TRBV7-2; J gene: TRBJ2-1; D gene: -; clone size: -; CDR3 protein: CASSLEGGEQFF; CDR3 DNA: TGTGCCAGCAGCTTAGAAGGGGGAGAGCAGTTCTTC
V gene: TRBV15; J gene: TRBJ1-2; D gene: -; clone size: -; CDR3 protein: CATSRDGSYGYTF; CDR3 DNA: TGTGCCACCAGCAGAGATGGCAGCTATGGCTACACCTTC
V gene: TRBV27; J gene: TRBJ1-1; D gene: -; clone size: -; CDR3 protein: CASSFPGREAFF; CDR3 DNA: TGTGCCAGCAGTTTCCCGGGTAGGGAAGCTTTCTTT
V gene: TRBV7-2; J gene: TRBJ1-4; D gene: TRBD1; clone size: -; CDR3 protein: CASRKTGSPNEKLFF; CDR3 DNA: TGTGCCAGCAGAAAGACAGGGTCCCCTAATGAAAAACTGTTTTTT
V gene: TRBV19; J gene: TRBJ1-6; D gene: -; clone size: few; CDR3 protein: CASGDTTLAPLHF; CDR3 DNA: TGTGCCTCGGGAGATACAACGTTGGCACCCCTCCACTTT
V gene: TRBV9; J gene: TRBJ2-7; D gene: TRBD2; clone size: few; CDR3 protein: CASSVSSLAGNYEQYF; CDR3 DNA: TGTGCCAGCAGCGTATCATCCCTAGCGGGGAACTACGAGCAGTACTTC
V gene: TRBV9; J gene: TRBJ1-2; D gene: -; clone size: few; CDR3 protein: CASSVGQSANYGYTF; CDR3 DNA: TGTGCCAGCAGCGTAGGACAGTCAGCTAACTATGGCTACACCTTC
V gene: TRBV2; J gene: TRBJ2-1; D gene: TRBD1; clone size: few; CDR3 protein: CASSVRQGANNEQFF; CDR3 DNA: TGTGCCAGCAGTGTCCGACAGGGGGCCAACAATGAGCAGTTCTTC